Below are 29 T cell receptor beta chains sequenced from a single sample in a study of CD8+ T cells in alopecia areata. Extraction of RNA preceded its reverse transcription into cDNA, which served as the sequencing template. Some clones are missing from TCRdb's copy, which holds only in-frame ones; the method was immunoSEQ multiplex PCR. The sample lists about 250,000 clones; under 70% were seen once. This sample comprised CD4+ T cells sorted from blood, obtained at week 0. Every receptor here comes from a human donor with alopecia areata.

CDR3 loop: CASSRDRDRGYGYTF. CDR3 DNA sequence: TGCGCCAGCAGCCGAGACCGGGACAGGGGATATGGCTACACCTTC. The V gene is TRBV4-3, the J gene TRBJ1-2, with 10 bases aligning to TRBD1. The ends lost 4 bases at V and 5 bases at J; junction bases unmatched: 7. Germline V gene lookup returns CDR1 LGHNA and CDR2 YSLEER. The CDR3 extends over 15 amino acids.

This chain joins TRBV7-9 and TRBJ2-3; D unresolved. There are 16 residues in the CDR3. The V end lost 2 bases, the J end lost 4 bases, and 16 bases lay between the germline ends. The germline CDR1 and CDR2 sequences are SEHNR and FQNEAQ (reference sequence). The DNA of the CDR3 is TGTGCCAGCAGCTTATGGCACAAGGGCGGAGCAGATACGCAGTATTTT. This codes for CASSLWHKGGADTQYF.

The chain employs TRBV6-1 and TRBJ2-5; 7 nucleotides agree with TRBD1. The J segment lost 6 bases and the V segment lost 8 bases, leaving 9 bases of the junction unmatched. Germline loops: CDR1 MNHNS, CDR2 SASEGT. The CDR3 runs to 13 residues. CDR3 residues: CASPRQGTQTQYF. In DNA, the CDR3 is TGTGCCAGCCCCCGACAGGGTACTCAGACCCAGTACTTC.

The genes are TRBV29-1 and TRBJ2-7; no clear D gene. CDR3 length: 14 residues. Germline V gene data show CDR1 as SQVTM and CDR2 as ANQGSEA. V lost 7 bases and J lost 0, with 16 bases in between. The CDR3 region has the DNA TGCAGCGCACGGCCTGCCGGCTACTCCTACGAGCAGTACTTC. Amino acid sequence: CSARPAGYSYEQYF.

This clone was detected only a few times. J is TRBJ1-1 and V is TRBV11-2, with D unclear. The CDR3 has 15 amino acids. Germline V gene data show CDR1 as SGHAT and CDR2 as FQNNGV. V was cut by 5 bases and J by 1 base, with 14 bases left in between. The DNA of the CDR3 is TGTGCCAGCAGCCCGAGTCCTACGCCGAACACTGAAGCTTTCTTT. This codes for CASSPSPTPNTEAFF.

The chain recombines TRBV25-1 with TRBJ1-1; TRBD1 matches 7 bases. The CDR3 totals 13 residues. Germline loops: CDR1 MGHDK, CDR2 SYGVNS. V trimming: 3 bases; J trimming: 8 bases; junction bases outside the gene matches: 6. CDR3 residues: CASSEPGQAEAFF. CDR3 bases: TGTGCCAGCAGTGAGCCCGGACAGGCCGAAGCTTTCTTT.

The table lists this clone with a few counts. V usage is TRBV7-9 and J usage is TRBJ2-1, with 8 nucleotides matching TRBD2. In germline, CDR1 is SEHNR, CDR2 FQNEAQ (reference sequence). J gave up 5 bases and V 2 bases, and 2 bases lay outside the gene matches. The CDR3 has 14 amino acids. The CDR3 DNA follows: TGTGCCAGCAGCTTATTAGCGGGGAACAATGAGCAGTTCTTC. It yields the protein CASSLLAGNNEQFF.

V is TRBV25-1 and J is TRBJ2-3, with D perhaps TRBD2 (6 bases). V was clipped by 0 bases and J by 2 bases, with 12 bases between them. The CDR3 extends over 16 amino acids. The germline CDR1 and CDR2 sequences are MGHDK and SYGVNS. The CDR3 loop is CASSEYTAGHTDTQYF. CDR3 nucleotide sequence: TGTGCCAGCAGTGAATATACGGCGGGGCACACAGATACGCAGTATTTT.

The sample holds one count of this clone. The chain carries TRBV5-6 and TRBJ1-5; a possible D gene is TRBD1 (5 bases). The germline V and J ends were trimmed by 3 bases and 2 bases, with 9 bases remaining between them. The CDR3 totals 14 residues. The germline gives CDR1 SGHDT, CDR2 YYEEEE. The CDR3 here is CASSSQGGNQPQHF. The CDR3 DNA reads TGTGCCAGCAGCTCCCAGGGAGGCAATCAGCCCCAGCATTTT.

The CDR3 nucleotides are TGTGCCAGCAGTAACAGGGCCTACTATGGCTACACCTTC. Translated, it gives CASSNRAYYGYTF. V usage is TRBV25-1 and J usage is TRBJ1-2; tentative D call: TRBD1 (6 bases). V shed 5 bases and J shed 3 bases, with 10 bases lying between them. CDR1 is MGHDK, CDR2 SYGVNS, per germline. CDR3 length: 13 residues.

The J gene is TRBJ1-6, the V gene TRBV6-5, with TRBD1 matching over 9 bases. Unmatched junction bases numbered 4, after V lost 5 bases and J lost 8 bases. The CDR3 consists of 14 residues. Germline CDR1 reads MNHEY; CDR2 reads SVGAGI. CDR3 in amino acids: CASSPGQGHSPLHF. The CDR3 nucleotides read TGTGCCAGCAGTCCCGGACAGGGGCATTCACCCCTCCACTTT.

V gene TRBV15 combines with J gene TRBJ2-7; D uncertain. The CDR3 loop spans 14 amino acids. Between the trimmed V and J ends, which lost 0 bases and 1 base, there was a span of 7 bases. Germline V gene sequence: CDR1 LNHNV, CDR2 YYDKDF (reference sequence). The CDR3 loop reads CATSREDGSYEQYF. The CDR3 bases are TGTGCCACCAGCAGAGAGGACGGATCCTACGAGCAGTACTTC.

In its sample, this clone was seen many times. The CDR3 DNA sequence: TGTGCCAGCAGCTTATCTCCCCTCGGGACATCCAAAAACATTCAGTACTTC. This gives the protein CASSLSPLGTSKNIQYF. The chain uses TRBV7-9 and TRBJ2-4, with D possibly matching TRBD1 (6 bases). The CDR3 is 17 residues long. The V end lost 2 bases, the J end lost 2 bases, and 16 bases lay between the germline ends. CDR1 and CDR2 from the germline V gene are SEHNR and FQNEAQ (reference sequence).

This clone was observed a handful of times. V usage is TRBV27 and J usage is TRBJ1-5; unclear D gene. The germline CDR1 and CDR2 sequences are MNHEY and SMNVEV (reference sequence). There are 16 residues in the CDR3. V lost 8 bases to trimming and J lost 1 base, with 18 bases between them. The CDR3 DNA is TGTGCCAGCGCCCTGGTTGGCAGGTCGAGCAATCAGCCCCAGCATTTT. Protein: CASALVGRSSNQPQHF.

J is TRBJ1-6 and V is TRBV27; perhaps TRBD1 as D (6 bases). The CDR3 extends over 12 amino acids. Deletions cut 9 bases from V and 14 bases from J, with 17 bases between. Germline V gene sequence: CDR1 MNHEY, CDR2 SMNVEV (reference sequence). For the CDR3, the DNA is TGTGCCAGGCGGACAGCCTTGGGAACCCTCCACTTT. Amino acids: CARRTALGTLHF.

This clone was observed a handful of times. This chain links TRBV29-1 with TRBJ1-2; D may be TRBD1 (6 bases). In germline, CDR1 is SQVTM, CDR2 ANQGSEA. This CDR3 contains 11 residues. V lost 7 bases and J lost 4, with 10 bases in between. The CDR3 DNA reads TGCAGCGCGGGGGGCCCCTATGGCTACACCTTC. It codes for CSAGGPYGYTF. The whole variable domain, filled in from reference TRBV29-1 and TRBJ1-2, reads SAVISQKPSRDICQRGTSLTIQCQVDSQVTMMFWYRQQPGQSLTLIATANQGSEATYESGFVIDKFPISRPNLTFSTLTVSNMSPEDSSIYLCSAGGPYGYTFGSGTRLTVV.

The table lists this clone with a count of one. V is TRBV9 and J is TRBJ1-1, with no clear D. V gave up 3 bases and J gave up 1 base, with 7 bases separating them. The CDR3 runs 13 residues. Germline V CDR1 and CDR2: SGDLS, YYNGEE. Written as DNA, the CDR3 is TGTGCCAGCAGCGACCATCAGAACACTGAAGCTTTCTTT. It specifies CASSDHQNTEAFF.

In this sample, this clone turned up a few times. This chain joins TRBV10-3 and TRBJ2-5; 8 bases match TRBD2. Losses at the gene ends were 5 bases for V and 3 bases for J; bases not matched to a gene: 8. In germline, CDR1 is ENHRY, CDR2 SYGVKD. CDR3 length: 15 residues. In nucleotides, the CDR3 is TGTGCCATCAGTATCACCGGGACTAGAGAAGAGACCCAGTACTTC. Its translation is CAISITGTREETQYF.

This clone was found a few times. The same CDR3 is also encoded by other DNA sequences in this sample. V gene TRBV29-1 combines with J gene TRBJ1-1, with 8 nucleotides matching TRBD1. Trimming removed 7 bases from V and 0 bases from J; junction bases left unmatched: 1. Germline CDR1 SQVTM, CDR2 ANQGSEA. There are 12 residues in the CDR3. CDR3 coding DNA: TGCAGCGGACAGGGGATGAACACTGAAGCTTTCTTT. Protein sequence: CSGQGMNTEAFF.

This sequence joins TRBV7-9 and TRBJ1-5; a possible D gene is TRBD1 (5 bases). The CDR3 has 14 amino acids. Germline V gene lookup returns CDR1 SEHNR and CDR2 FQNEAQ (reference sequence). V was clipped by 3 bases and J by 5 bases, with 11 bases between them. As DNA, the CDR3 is TGTGCCAGCAGCTTGACTGGGGCGGATCAGCCCCAGCATTTT. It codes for CASSLTGADQPQHF. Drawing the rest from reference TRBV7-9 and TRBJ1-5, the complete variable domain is DTGVSQNPRHKITKRGQNVTFRCDPISEHNRLYWYRQTLGQGPEFLTYFQNEAQLEKSRLLSDRFSAERPKGSFSTLEIQRTEQGDSAMYLCASSLTGADQPQHFGDGTRLSIL.

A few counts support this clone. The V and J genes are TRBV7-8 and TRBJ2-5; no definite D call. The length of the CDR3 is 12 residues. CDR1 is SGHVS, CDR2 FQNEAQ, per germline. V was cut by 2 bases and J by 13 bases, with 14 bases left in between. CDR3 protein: CASSLYANSPYF. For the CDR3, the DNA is TGTGCCAGCAGCTTATACGCGAATAGTCCGTACTTC. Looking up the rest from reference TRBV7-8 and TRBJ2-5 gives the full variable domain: GAGVSQSPRYKVAKRGQDVALRCDPISGHVSLFWYQQALGQGPEFLTYFQNEAQLDKSGLPSDRFFAERPEGSVSTLKIQRTQQEDSAVYLCASSLYANSPYFGPGTRLLVL.

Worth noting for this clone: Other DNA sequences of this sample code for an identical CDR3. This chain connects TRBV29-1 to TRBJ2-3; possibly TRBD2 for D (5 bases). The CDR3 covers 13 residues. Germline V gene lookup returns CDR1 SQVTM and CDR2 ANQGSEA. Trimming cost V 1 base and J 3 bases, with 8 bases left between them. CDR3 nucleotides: TGCAGCGTTGAAGCCGGCGGGACAGATACGCAGTATTTT. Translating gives CSVEAGGTDTQYF.

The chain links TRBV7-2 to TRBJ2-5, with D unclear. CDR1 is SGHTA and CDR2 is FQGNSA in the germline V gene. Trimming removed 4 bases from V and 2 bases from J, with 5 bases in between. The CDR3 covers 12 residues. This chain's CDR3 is CASSSGQETQYF. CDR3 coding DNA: TGTGCCAGCAGCTCAGGACAAGAGACCCAGTACTTC.

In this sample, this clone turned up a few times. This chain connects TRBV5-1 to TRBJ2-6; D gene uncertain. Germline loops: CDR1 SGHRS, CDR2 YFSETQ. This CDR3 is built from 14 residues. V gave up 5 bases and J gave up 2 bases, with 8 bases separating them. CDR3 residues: CASRVDPGANVLTF. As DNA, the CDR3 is TGCGCCAGCAGGGTGGATCCTGGGGCCAACGTCCTGACTTTC.

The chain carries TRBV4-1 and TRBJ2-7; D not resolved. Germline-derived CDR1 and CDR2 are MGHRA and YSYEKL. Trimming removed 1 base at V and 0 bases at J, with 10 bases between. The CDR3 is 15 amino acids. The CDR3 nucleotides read TGCGCCAGCAGCCAAGGGGAAGTAACCTCCTACGAGCAGTACTTC. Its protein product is CASSQGEVTSYEQYF.

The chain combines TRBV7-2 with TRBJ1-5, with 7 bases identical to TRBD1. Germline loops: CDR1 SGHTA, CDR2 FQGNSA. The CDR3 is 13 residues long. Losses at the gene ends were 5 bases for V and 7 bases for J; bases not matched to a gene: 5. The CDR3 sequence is CASSLGQQQPQHF. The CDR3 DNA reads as TGTGCCAGCAGCCTGGGACAGCAACAGCCCCAGCATTTT.

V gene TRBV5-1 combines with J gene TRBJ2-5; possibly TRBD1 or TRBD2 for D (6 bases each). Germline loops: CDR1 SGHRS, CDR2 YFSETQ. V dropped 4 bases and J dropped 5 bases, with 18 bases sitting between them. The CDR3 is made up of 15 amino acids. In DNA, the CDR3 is TGCGCCAGCAGCCGCGACAGGCCCAGCGGGGAGACCCAGTACTTC. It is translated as CASSRDRPSGETQYF.

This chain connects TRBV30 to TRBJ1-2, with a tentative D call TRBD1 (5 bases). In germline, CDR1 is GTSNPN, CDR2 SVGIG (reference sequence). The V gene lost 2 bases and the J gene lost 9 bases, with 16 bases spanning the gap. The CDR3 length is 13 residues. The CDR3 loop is CAWSSGTPDSYTF. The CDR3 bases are TGTGCCTGGAGTTCTGGGACCCCCGATAGCTACACCTTC.

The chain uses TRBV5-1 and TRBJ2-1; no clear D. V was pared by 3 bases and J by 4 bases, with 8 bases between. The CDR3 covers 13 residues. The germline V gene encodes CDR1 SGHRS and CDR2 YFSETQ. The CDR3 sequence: CASSSLPYNEQFF. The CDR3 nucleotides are TGCGCCAGCAGCTCACTACCATACAATGAGCAGTTCTTC.